This TCR beta chain originates from a study of CD8 T cells in ankylosing spondylitis. The study's findings and limits: Characteristic, it appeared, of ankylosing spondylitis blood was a TCR beta motif of 7 or 8 highly homologous variants. Within matched ankylosing spondylitis synovial fluid, disease-linked clones were reportedly significantly enriched.

Each TCR beta library was made by quantitative 5'-RACE that incorporated molecular barcodes. TCRdb re-called the 5' RACE reads through MiXCR, storing one row per CDR3 protein. The repertoire has roughly 180,000 distinct CDR3 sequences, around a tenth of them found once; the top ten carry more than 12%. V lost 6 bases and J lost 0; bases outside the gene matches: 8. The CDR3 runs to 15 residues. Germline CDR1 is DFQATT and CDR2 is SNEGSKA (reference sequence). This clonotype came up a few times. The antigen is not known. Sequencing input: blood, either unsorted or a sorted T cell fraction (not recorded which). The rearrangement links TRBV20-1 to TRBJ2-1, with 7 bases that match TRBD2. The sequence came from a female donor with ankylosing spondylitis or in good health (not recorded which). In DNA form, the CDR3 reads TGCAGTGCAATGGAACTAGCGAGCTCCTACAATGAGCAGTTCTTC. It yields the protein CSAMELASSYNEQFF.